This T cell receptor beta chain was sequenced for a study of CXCR3-negative and CXCR3-positive naive CD8 T cells. Study observations and caveats: TRB CDR3s of CXCR3-positive naive cells were more hydrophobic than those of CXCR3-negative naive cells. High diversity, comparable across both naive subsets, contrasted with much lower diversity in memory CD8+ cells.

Via 5' RACE with UMI labels, TRB cDNA libraries were prepared. Reanalyzing the 5' RACE reads, TCRdb keeps one entry per CDR3 protein, without DNA. The table lists approximately 100,000 distinct CDR3 sequences, with around 0.4% in the top ten. A remark on this clonotype: Antigen specificity is unknown.

CDR3 length: 16 amino acids. Germline CDR1 reads LGHNA; CDR2 reads YNFKEQ. This receptor was taken from a human donor in good health. Some clones in this sample may be carry-over from other donors' samples. The sample was naive CXCR3+ CD8+ T cells from blood. The subset was: CD45RO-CCR7+CD27+CD95- naive CD8+ T cells expressing CXCR3 (TNR3+). The genes are TRBV4-2 and TRBJ2-1. The CDR3 is CASSQDSSMVGNEQFF.